Presented here are 26 T cell receptor beta chains from one specimen sequenced in a study of OX40 agonist ivuxolimab in advanced cancers. Method: immunoSEQ multiplex PCR; TCRdb's copy keeps in-frame clones and lacks some. In the table there are about 62,000 clones, about 92% of which are singletons. The sample consisted of CD4+ or CD8+ T cells sorted from blood, taken in a trial of the OX40 agonist ivuxolimab. Every receptor here comes from an adult with an advanced solid tumor such as melanoma, head and neck, liver or kidney cancer.

The rearrangement uses TRBV6-9 and TRBJ1-1; perhaps TRBD1 as D (5 bases). Trimming pared 4 bases from V and 4 bases from J, leaving 10 bases between. Germline CDR1 reads MNHGY; CDR2 reads SVAAGI. The CDR3 runs 13 residues. CDR3 loop: CASSLSGGTEAFF. In DNA form, the CDR3 reads TGTGCCAGCAGTTTGTCGGGGGGCACTGAAGCTTTCTTT.

The chain recombines TRBV27 with TRBJ2-3, with 8 nucleotides matching TRBD2. This CDR3 is built from 15 residues. The germline V gene has CDR1 MNHEY and CDR2 SMNVEV (reference sequence). Germline trimming cut 6 bases from V and 2 bases from J; bases unmatched to any gene: 7. DNA for the CDR3: TGTGCCAGCAGCTGGGTACTAGCGGACACAGATACGCAGTATTTT. Protein sequence: CASSWVLADTDTQYF.

This chain links TRBV11-2 with TRBJ2-1; TRBD2 matches 8 bases. The ends lost 1 base at V and 5 bases at J; junction bases unmatched: 4. CDR1 and CDR2 (germline): SGHAT, FQNNGV. The CDR3 contains 15 residues. The CDR3: CASSLVGGENNEQFF. CDR3 sequence (DNA): TGTGCCAGCAGCTTAGTCGGGGGGGAGAACAATGAGCAGTTCTTC.

The chain combines TRBV19 with TRBJ2-7; D remains ambiguous. Trimming shortened V by 3 bases and J by 0 bases, and 6 bases separated the two germline ends. The CDR3 sequence is 13 residues long. Germline V gene data show CDR1 as LNHDA and CDR2 as SQIVND (reference sequence). The CDR3 nucleotides read TGTGCCAGTAGTATCTCCGGCTCCTACGAGCAGTACTTC. This encodes CASSISGSYEQYF.

The V and J genes are TRBV4-1 and TRBJ2-1; D uncertain. Germline V gives CDR1 MGHRA, CDR2 YSYEKL. The CDR3 is made up of 15 amino acids. V lost 3 bases to trimming and J lost 8 bases, with 17 bases between them. CDR3 residues: CASSHAPSQLDEQFF. For the CDR3, the DNA is TGCGCCAGCAGCCATGCCCCCTCTCAGTTGGATGAGCAGTTCTTC.

Remarks on this clone: Other nucleotide sequences in the sample specify the same CDR3. The chain couples TRBV4-3 to TRBJ2-1, with D unclear. The CDR3 length is 15 residues. CDR1 is LGHNA, CDR2 YSLEER, per germline. Trimming took 0 bases from V and 4 from J, leaving 10 bases between them. The DNA of the CDR3 is TGCGCCAGCAGCCAAGATCGCGGACCTTACAATGAGCAGTTCTTC. Protein: CASSQDRGPYNEQFF.

The gene calls are TRBV11-2 and TRBJ2-5, with 9 positions matching TRBD2. Germline CDR1 and CDR2: SGHAT and FQNNGV. Germline trimming cut 5 bases from V and 1 base from J; bases unmatched to any gene: 5. This CDR3 comprises 15 residues. The CDR3 DNA reads as TGTGCCAGCAGCCACCTTAGCGGGGGCCAAGAGACCCAGTACTTC. The encoded protein is CASSHLSGGQETQYF.

V is TRBV5-4 and J is TRBJ2-3; D perhaps matches TRBD2 (5 bases). Trimming shortened V by 2 bases and J by 3 bases, and 10 bases separated the two germline ends. The CDR3 has 14 amino acids. CDR1 and CDR2 from the germline V gene are SGHNT and YYREEE (reference sequence). The chain's CDR3 is CASSFGESTDTQYF. The CDR3, as DNA: TGTGCCAGCAGCTTTGGGGAGTCAACAGATACGCAGTATTTT.

This chain links TRBV4-1 with TRBJ1-4; weak D call: TRBD1 (6 bases). V was clipped by 6 bases and J by 4 bases, with 18 bases between them. Germline V gene lookup returns CDR1 MGHRA and CDR2 YSYEKL. CDR3 length: 16 amino acids. The chain's CDR3 is CASRIGQRLINEKLFF. The CDR3, as DNA: TGCGCCAGCAGGATAGGACAGCGACTCATTAATGAAAAACTGTTTTTT.

The chain has TRBV7-2 and TRBJ2-5; 11 nucleotides line up with TRBD2. Trimming took 5 bases from V and 3 from J; bases not matched to a gene: 8. Germline-derived CDR1 and CDR2 are SGHTA and FQGNSA. The CDR3 extends over 16 amino acids. CDR3 sequence (DNA): TGTGCCAGCAGCCATGAACGACTAGCGGGAAAAGAGACCCAGTACTTC. This gives the protein CASSHERLAGKETQYF.

The chain carries TRBV4-3 and TRBJ2-7; 7 bases align to TRBD2. Germline trimming cut 1 base from V and 3 bases from J; bases unmatched to any gene: 6. Germline loops: CDR1 LGHNA, CDR2 YSLEER. The CDR3 loop spans 15 amino acids. The CDR3 protein is CASSQVHGGSYEQYF. The CDR3 DNA is TGCGCCAGCAGCCAAGTGCATGGCGGGAGCTACGAGCAGTACTTC.

This chain uses TRBV4-1 with TRBJ2-5; TRBD1 aligns across 9 bases. TRBJ2-7 explains the end of the DNA better; the J call may be wrong. Germline CDR1 is MGHRA and CDR2 is YSYEKL. This CDR3 comprises 17 residues. This CDR3 is CASSQDISTGGTYEQYF. The CDR3 region has the DNA TGCGCCAGCAGCCAAGATATCTCGACAGGGGGGACCTACGAGCAGTACTTC.

This chain links TRBV29-1 with TRBJ2-1; 9 bases map to TRBD2. J gave up 0 bases and V 3 bases, and 6 bases lay outside the gene matches. The CDR3 extends over 16 amino acids. In germline, CDR1 is SQVTM, CDR2 ANQGSEA. CDR3 sequence reads: CSVEEASGTSYNEQFF. Written as DNA, the CDR3 is TGCAGCGTTGAGGAGGCTAGCGGGACCTCCTACAATGAGCAGTTCTTC.

The V call is TRBV14, the J call TRBJ2-7, with 7 bases identical to TRBD2. This CDR3 region has 17 residues. The V segment lost 1 base and the J segment 1 base; nucleotides outside the gene matches: 10. Germline V CDR1 and CDR2: SGHDN, FVKESK. The CDR3 nucleotides are TGTGCCAGCAGCCAAGTTGGTAGCGGGCTTGCATCCTACGAGCAGTACTTC. Protein: CASSQVGSGLASYEQYF.

The chain is built from TRBV27 and TRBJ2-3, with D perhaps matching TRBD1 (5 bases). CDR1 and CDR2 (germline): MNHEY, SMNVEV (reference sequence). Trimming left V 2 bases short and J 3 bases short, with 9 bases between. The CDR3 contains 14 residues. The CDR3 nucleotides are TGTGCCAGCAGTTTAACCAGGGTTACAGATACGCAGTATTTT. Translated, it gives CASSLTRVTDTQYF.

This clone was seen a few times. This CDR3 is CASRPGDTEAFF. CDR3 nucleotides: TGTGCCAGTAGACCGGGGGACACTGAAGCTTTCTTT. The chain is built from TRBV19 and TRBJ1-1; D is perhaps TRBD1 (5 bases). V dropped 6 bases and J dropped 3 bases, with 8 bases sitting between them. The CDR3 covers 12 residues. Germline loops: CDR1 LNHDA, CDR2 SQIVND (reference sequence). The full variable domain, rest sourced from reference TRBV19 and TRBJ1-1, is DGGITQSPKYLFRKEGQNVTLSCEQNLNHDAMYWYRQDPGQGLRLIYYSQIVNDFQKGDIAEGYSVSREKKESFPLTVTSAQKNPTAFYLCASRPGDTEAFFGQGTRLTVV.

The chain employs TRBV6-5 and TRBJ2-7, with D possibly matching TRBD2 (6 bases). The germline V and J ends were trimmed by 2 bases and 2 bases, with 10 bases remaining between them. The CDR3 sequence is 14 residues long. CDR1 and CDR2 (germline): MNHEY, SVGAGI. CDR3 nucleotide sequence: TGTGCCAGCAGTTACGGGGGGTTCACCTACGAGCAGTACTTC. Protein: CASSYGGFTYEQYF.

The chain carries TRBV27 and TRBJ1-2, with D maybe TRBD1 (6 bases). The V and J ends lost 4 bases and 5 bases respectively, with 17 bases between them. This CDR3 contains 15 residues. Germline CDR1 is MNHEY and CDR2 is SMNVEV (reference sequence). CDR3 region: CASSWGAGDRYGYTF. The DNA for the CDR3 is TGTGCCAGCAGTTGGGGGGCAGGGGATCGATATGGCTACACCTTC.

V and J are TRBV12-5 and TRBJ2-7; D call uncertain. Trimming stripped 5 bases from V and 2 bases from J, with 7 bases between. This CDR3 spans 12 amino acids. The germline V gene has CDR1 LGHNT and CDR2 FRNRAP. The CDR3 DNA sequence: TGTGCTAGTGGTCCAGAAACCTACGAGCAGTACTTC. Amino acid sequence: CASGPETYEQYF.

The table lists this clone with a few counts. The chain couples TRBV6-1 to TRBJ2-7; D call uncertain. The CDR3 spans 10 residues. Germline-derived CDR1 and CDR2 are MNHNS and SASEGT. With 8 bases removed from V and 2 bases from J, the gap between germline ends came to 4 bases. CDR3: CASGAYEQYF. DNA for the CDR3: TGTGCCAGCGGCGCCTACGAGCAGTACTTC.

The chain combines TRBV6-5 with TRBJ2-7, with no clear D. V was cut by 2 bases and J by 2 bases, with 10 bases left in between. The CDR3 consists of 14 residues. The germline CDR1 and CDR2 sequences are MNHEY and SVGAGI. The CDR3 DNA reads as TGTGCCAGCAGTTACCGTCCCTACCCCTACGAGCAGTACTTC. This codes for CASSYRPYPYEQYF.

CDR3 loop: CASSLRGSSNQPQHF. In nucleotides, the CDR3 is TGTGCCAGCAGCTTAAGAGGATCTAGCAATCAGCCCCAGCATTTT. The chain carries TRBV13 and TRBJ1-5, with D hard to call. V shed 2 bases and J shed 0 bases, with 8 bases lying between them. The CDR3 contains 15 residues. CDR1 is PRHDT and CDR2 is FYEKMQ in the germline V gene (reference sequence).

The chain recombines TRBV10-3 with TRBJ2-1; D may match TRBD1 or TRBD2 (5 bases each). The germline gives CDR1 ENHRY, CDR2 SYGVKD. The V end lost 0 bases, the J end lost 0 bases, and 9 bases lay between the germline ends. The CDR3 covers 16 residues. CDR3: CAISESGEGSYNEQFF. Written as DNA, the CDR3 is TGTGCCATCAGTGAGTCGGGGGAAGGCTCCTACAATGAGCAGTTCTTC.

CDR3 nucleotides: TGTGCCAGTATCCCTCGACCAGACACCGGTATCATGAACACTGAAGCTTTCTTT. Translation: CASIPRPDTGIMNTEAFF. The chain joins TRBV19 to TRBJ1-1; D gene ambiguous. CDR1 is LNHDA, CDR2 SQIVND, per germline (reference sequence). Trimming left V 7 bases short and J 0 bases short, with 24 bases between. The CDR3 runs 18 residues.

This clone came up once. This chain uses TRBV7-9 with TRBJ2-3, with a weak D call TRBD2 (6 bases). V shed 0 bases and J shed 4 bases, with 14 bases lying between them. CDR3 length: 16 residues. CDR1 is SEHNR, CDR2 FQNEAQ, per germline (reference sequence). The CDR3: CASSLARSGLADTQYF. CDR3 nucleotide sequence: TGTGCCAGCAGCTTAGCGCGGAGCGGGCTCGCAGATACGCAGTATTTT.

This chain connects TRBV28 to TRBJ1-6, with D possibly being TRBD1 (6 bases). CDR1 and CDR2 from the germline V gene are MDHEN and SYDVKM. The V and J ends lost 5 bases and 3 bases respectively, with 11 bases between them. The CDR3 sequence is 15 residues long. The CDR3, as DNA: TGTGCCAGCAGTCCAGGGGAGAACTATAATTCACCCCTCCACTTT. It is translated as CASSPGENYNSPLHF.